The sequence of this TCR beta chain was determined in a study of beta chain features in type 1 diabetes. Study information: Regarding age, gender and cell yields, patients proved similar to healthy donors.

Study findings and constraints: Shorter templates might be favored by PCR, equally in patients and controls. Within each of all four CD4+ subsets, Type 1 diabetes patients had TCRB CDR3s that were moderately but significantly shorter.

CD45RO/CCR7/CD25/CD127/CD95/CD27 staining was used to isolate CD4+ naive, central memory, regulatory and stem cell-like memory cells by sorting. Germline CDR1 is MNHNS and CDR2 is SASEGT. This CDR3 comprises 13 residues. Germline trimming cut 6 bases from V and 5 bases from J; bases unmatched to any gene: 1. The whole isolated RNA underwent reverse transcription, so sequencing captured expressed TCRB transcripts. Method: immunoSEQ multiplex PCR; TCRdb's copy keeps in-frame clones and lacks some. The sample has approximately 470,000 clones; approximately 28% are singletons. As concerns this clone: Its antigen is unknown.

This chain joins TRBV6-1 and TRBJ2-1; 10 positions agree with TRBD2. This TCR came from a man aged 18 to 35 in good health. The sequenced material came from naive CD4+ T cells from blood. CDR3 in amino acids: CASRTSGHNEQFF. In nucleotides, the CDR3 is TGTGCCAGCAGGACTAGCGGGCACAATGAGCAGTTCTTC.